Listed below are T cell receptor beta chains from one sample, sequenced in a study of cytomegalovirus exposure and HLA in healthy donors. This table comes from immunoSEQ multiplex PCR, and its TCRdb copy is limited to in-frame clones, with some not included. Of 300,000 to 450,000 clones listed, 70% to 90% are singletons. The sequenced sample consisted of PBMCs. These receptors were taken from a woman younger than 30 in good health and CMV-seronegative. Each CDR3 is given with its conserved first and last residue. Fields, in order: V gene, clone size, J gene, D gene, CDR3 protein, CDR3 DNA. A D gene is named only where the DNA matches it firmly. The size entry is marked missing in some rows and otherwise reads once, few, many or a size class.

v_call: TRBV5-1; clone_size: NA; j_call: TRBJ2-7; d_call: TRBD1; cdr3_aa: CASSHGTGSYEQYF; cdr3_nt: TGCGCCAGCAGCCACGGGACAGGCTCCTACGAGCAGTACTTC
v_call: TRBV30; clone_size: NA; j_call: TRBJ1-5; d_call: NA; cdr3_aa: CAWSAGLGGQPQHF; cdr3_nt: TGTGCCTGGAGCGCCGGGCTGGGAGGACAGCCCCAGCATTTT
v_call: TRBV27; clone_size: NA; j_call: TRBJ2-1; d_call: TRBD2; cdr3_aa: CASSGGGWTTHNEQFF; cdr3_nt: TGTGCCAGCAGTGGGGGGGGTTGGACCACCCACAATGAGCAGTTCTTC
v_call: TRBV18; clone_size: NA; j_call: TRBJ1-2; d_call: NA; cdr3_aa: CASTAGEGYGYTF; cdr3_nt: TGTGCCAGCACCGCAGGGGAGGGCTATGGCTACACCTTC
v_call: TRBV11-2; clone_size: NA; j_call: TRBJ1-2; d_call: NA; cdr3_aa: CASSLAQDIFYGYTF; cdr3_nt: TGTGCCAGCAGCTTAGCACAGGATATATTCTATGGCTACACCTTC
v_call: TRBV30; clone_size: NA; j_call: TRBJ2-7; d_call: TRBD1; cdr3_aa: CAWSVWTGLDGEQYF; cdr3_nt: TGTGCCTGGAGTGTTTGGACAGGGCTGGATGGCGAGCAGTACTTC
v_call: TRBV6-5; clone_size: few; j_call: TRBJ2-2; d_call: TRBD2; cdr3_aa: CASLGRVGTGELFF; cdr3_nt: TGTGCCAGTTTGGGGAGGGTTGGAACCGGGGAGCTGTTTTTT
v_call: TRBV5-1; clone_size: once; j_call: TRBJ2-1; d_call: TRBD2; cdr3_aa: CASSLQLAGGREQFF; cdr3_nt: TGCGCCAGCAGCTTACAACTAGCGGGGGGAAGGGAGCAGTTCTTC
v_call: TRBV10-3; clone_size: NA; j_call: TRBJ1-1; d_call: NA; cdr3_aa: CAISEPGAEAFF; cdr3_nt: TGTGCCATCAGTGAACCCGGAGCTGAAGCTTTCTTT
v_call: TRBV28; clone_size: few; j_call: TRBJ1-5; d_call: NA; cdr3_aa: CASTGQGIYSNQPQHF; cdr3_nt: TGTGCCAGCACCGGGCAGGGAATATATAGCAATCAGCCCCAGCATTTT
v_call: TRBV27; clone_size: NA; j_call: TRBJ1-1; d_call: TRBD1; cdr3_aa: CASSLEGQGFSTEAFF; cdr3_nt: TGTGCCAGCAGCCTTGAAGGACAGGGATTTAGCACTGAAGCTTTCTTT
v_call: TRBV5-1; clone_size: NA; j_call: TRBJ2-1; d_call: TRBD2; cdr3_aa: CASSPGLEHNEQFF; cdr3_nt: TGCGCCAGCAGCCCGGGACTAGAACACAATGAGCAGTTCTTC
v_call: TRBV6-5; clone_size: NA; j_call: TRBJ2-1; d_call: TRBD2; cdr3_aa: CASSYSLAGAYNEQFF; cdr3_nt: TGTGCCAGCAGTTACTCGCTAGCGGGGGCTTACAATGAGCAGTTCTTC
v_call: TRBV6-1; clone_size: NA; j_call: TRBJ1-4; d_call: NA; cdr3_aa: CASSGGKTNEKLFF; cdr3_nt: TGTGCCAGCAGTGGCGGTAAAACTAATGAAAAACTGTTTTTT
v_call: TRBV27; clone_size: NA; j_call: TRBJ1-5; d_call: NA; cdr3_aa: CASSVRGSQPQHF; cdr3_nt: TGTGCCAGCAGTGTAAGGGGGAGTCAGCCCCAGCATTTT
v_call: TRBV6-1; clone_size: NA; j_call: TRBJ1-5; d_call: NA; cdr3_aa: CASSDREKGLYSNQPQHF; cdr3_nt: TGTGCCAGCAGTGACCGGGAGAAAGGGCTTTATAGCAATCAGCCCCAGCATTTT
v_call: TRBV7-2; clone_size: NA; j_call: TRBJ1-6; d_call: NA; cdr3_aa: CASSPNNSPLHF; cdr3_nt: TGTGCCAGCAGCCCTAATAATTCACCCCTCCACTTT
v_call: TRBV2; clone_size: NA; j_call: TRBJ2-5; d_call: NA; cdr3_aa: CASKASREETQYF; cdr3_nt: TGTGCCAGCAAGGCTAGTCGGGAAGAGACCCAGTACTTC
v_call: TRBV11-2; clone_size: NA; j_call: TRBJ2-7; d_call: NA; cdr3_aa: CASSLVGGERGSDEQYF; cdr3_nt: TGTGCCAGCAGCTTAGTTGGGGGCGAAAGGGGGTCCGACGAGCAGTACTTC
v_call: TRBV30; clone_size: NA; j_call: TRBJ1-5; d_call: NA; cdr3_aa: CAFTGSNQPQHF; cdr3_nt: TGTGCCTTTACAGGGTCCAATCAGCCCCAGCATTTT
v_call: TRBV6-1; clone_size: NA; j_call: TRBJ2-5; d_call: NA; cdr3_aa: CASSEEVRTQYF; cdr3_nt: TGTGCCAGCAGTGAAGAAGTGAGGACCCAGTACTTC
v_call: TRBV28; clone_size: NA; j_call: TRBJ1-1; d_call: NA; cdr3_aa: CASSLGGTHTEAFF; cdr3_nt: TGTGCCAGCAGTTTAGGGGGGACCCACACTGAAGCTTTCTTT
v_call: TRBV5-4; clone_size: NA; j_call: TRBJ2-5; d_call: TRBD1; cdr3_aa: CASSRDSFETQYF; cdr3_nt: TGTGCCAGCAGCCGGGACAGTTTTGAGACCCAGTACTTC
v_call: TRBV15; clone_size: NA; j_call: TRBJ2-2; d_call: NA; cdr3_aa: CATSRQANTGELFF; cdr3_nt: TGTGCCACCAGCAGACAGGCGAACACCGGGGAGCTGTTTTTT
v_call: TRBV27; clone_size: NA; j_call: TRBJ2-3; d_call: NA; cdr3_aa: CASSFSGRRDGGDTQYF; cdr3_nt: TGTGCCAGCAGTTTCAGTGGCCGCCGCGACGGCGGGGATACGCAGTATTTT
v_call: TRBV28; clone_size: once; j_call: TRBJ1-5; d_call: NA; cdr3_aa: CASSPTAQGSRQPQHF; cdr3_nt: TGTGCCAGCAGTCCCACGGCGCAGGGATCTAGGCAGCCCCAGCATTTT
v_call: TRBV10-1; clone_size: once; j_call: TRBJ2-1; d_call: NA; cdr3_aa: CASSQGSEQFF; cdr3_nt: TGCGCCAGCAGCCAGGGCTCTGAGCAGTTCTTC
v_call: TRBV28; clone_size: NA; j_call: TRBJ2-1; d_call: TRBD2; cdr3_aa: CASRTLGLAGAEQFF; cdr3_nt: TGTGCCAGCAGGACCTTAGGGCTAGCGGGAGCTGAGCAGTTCTTC
v_call: TRBV4-1; clone_size: NA; j_call: TRBJ2-5; d_call: TRBD2; cdr3_aa: CASSQRAGGPETQYF; cdr3_nt: TGCGCCAGCAGCCAGCGAGCGGGAGGGCCAGAGACCCAGTACTTC
v_call: TRBV30; clone_size: NA; j_call: TRBJ2-3; d_call: NA; cdr3_aa: CAWRGGHTDTQYF; cdr3_nt: TGTGCCTGGCGTGGGGGCCACACAGATACGCAGTATTTT
v_call: TRBV18; clone_size: NA; j_call: TRBJ2-3; d_call: TRBD1; cdr3_aa: CASSQGAGDTQYF; cdr3_nt: TGTGCCAGCTCCCAGGGGGCTGGGGATACGCAGTATTTT
v_call: TRBV7-2; clone_size: NA; j_call: TRBJ2-7; d_call: NA; cdr3_aa: CASSLRRDPSYEQYF; cdr3_nt: TGTGCCAGCAGCCTACGGCGGGACCCCTCCTACGAGCAGTACTTC
v_call: TRBV5-1; clone_size: NA; j_call: TRBJ1-1; d_call: TRBD1; cdr3_aa: CASSLLRDSNTEAFF; cdr3_nt: TGCGCCAGCAGCTTGTTACGGGACAGTAACACTGAAGCTTTCTTT